This record looks at one T cell receptor (beta chain) sequence and its context. Original data processing: It was from reference gene primer amplification that nucleated cell counts were estimated. The data were produced by immunoSEQ multiplex PCR, yet TCRdb's version contains in-frame clones alone and is incomplete. V, J and clone size derive from that table, while D and trimming were established from the DNA sequence. The sample records 89,000 or so clones, more than 75% being singletons. This sample was included in a study of blood T cell repertoires in COVID-19. Across the study: There were acute and convalescent COVID-19 samples, and they came from the United States, Italy and Spain. From T cells, B-cell-depleted T cells, or PBMCs came the material, which was cDNA or gDNA.

Losses at the gene ends were 0 bases for V and 4 bases for J; bases not matched to a gene: 11. Germline V CDR1 and CDR2: MGHRA, YSYEKL. The CDR3 contains 19 residues. The specimen sequenced was peripheral blood. This chain uses TRBV4-1 with TRBJ2-3; 12 nucleotides agree with TRBD2. This sequence was found in a man aged 50-59 years with active COVID-19. CDR3: CASSQELLAGGGRSDTQYF. The CDR3, as DNA: TGCGCCAGCAGCCAAGAGCTCCTAGCGGGAGGGGGACGGTCAGATACGCAGTATTTT.